This T cell receptor (beta chain) was identified during a study of blood T cell repertoires in COVID-19. The germline gives CDR1 LNHDA, CDR2 SQIVND (reference sequence). CDR3 length: 15 residues. V lost 0 bases and J lost 2, with 10 bases in between. Profiling relied on immunoSEQ multiplex PCR, and the TCRdb table lists in-frame clones only, not all of them. The sample has 200,000 to 250,000 clones; around 80% are singletons. This TCR came from a woman between 70 and 85 years old with acute or convalescent COVID-19. The chain has TRBV19 and TRBJ2-5; D is undetermined. Sample: peripheral blood. CDR3 sequence (DNA): TGTGCCAGTAGTATAGAACTTCAACGACAAGAGACCCAGTACTTC. Encoded protein: CASSIELQRQETQYF.